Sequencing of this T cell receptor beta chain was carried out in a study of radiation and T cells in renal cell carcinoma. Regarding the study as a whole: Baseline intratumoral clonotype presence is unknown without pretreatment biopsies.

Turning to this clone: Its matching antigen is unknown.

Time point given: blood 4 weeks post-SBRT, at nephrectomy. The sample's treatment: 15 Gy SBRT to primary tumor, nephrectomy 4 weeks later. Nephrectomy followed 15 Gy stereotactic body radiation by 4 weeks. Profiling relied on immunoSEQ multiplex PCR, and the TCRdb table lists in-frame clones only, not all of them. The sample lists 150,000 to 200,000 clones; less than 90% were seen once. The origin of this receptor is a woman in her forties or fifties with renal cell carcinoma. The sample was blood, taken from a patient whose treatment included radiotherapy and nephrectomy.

Written as DNA, the CDR3 is TGTGCCAGCAGCTTAGAACGAGGGGATGGCTACACCTTC. Translated, it gives CASSLERGDGYTF. The J gene is TRBJ1-2, the V gene TRBV13; perhaps TRBD1 as D (5 bases). Germline CDR1 is PRHDT and CDR2 is FYEKMQ (reference sequence). The CDR3 consists of 13 residues. The V end was cut by 1 base, the J end by 6 bases, with 9 bases between.